This entry is about one T cell receptor (beta chain). The antigen remains unidentified. Germline CDR1 is SGDLS and CDR2 is YYNGEE. The CDR3 runs 15 residues. V was clipped by 0 bases and J by 7 bases, with 13 bases between them. This record comes from a study of beta chain features in type 1 diabetes. Expressed TCRB transcripts were sequenced because the isolated RNA had all been reverse transcribed beforehand. Sequencing used immunoSEQ multiplex PCR; TCRdb keeps in-frame clones, though not all of them. The sample contains about 370,000 clones, around 10% of which appear only once. General study points: Compared to healthy donors, patients appeared to have naive, central memory and Treg TCRB repertoires that were more alike. Significant though moderate, a shortening of TCRB CDR3s appeared in all four CD4+ subsets of Type 1 diabetes patients.

This sequence joins TRBV9 and TRBJ2-2, with D perhaps matching TRBD2 (6 bases). The sequence came from a man aged 25 to 40 with type 1 diabetes. The sequenced sample was central memory CD4+ T cells from blood. This chain's CDR3 is CASSVALGGNGELFF. Written as DNA, the CDR3 is TGTGCCAGCAGCGTAGCGCTAGGCGGGAACGGGGAGCTGTTTTTT. Looking up the rest from reference TRBV9 and TRBJ2-2 gives the full variable domain: DSGVTQTPKHLITATGQRVTLRCSPRSGDLSVYWYQQSLDQGLQFLIQYYNGEERAKGNILERFSAQQFPDLHSELNLSSLELGDSALYFCASSVALGGNGELFFGEGSRLTVL.